This TCR beta chain was sequenced during a study of spatial heterogeneity in lung cancer. This clonotype occurred a few times. The antigen is not known. This beta chain lies outside the target of a library built for alpha chains; its clone size means little. TCRdb reprocessed the 5' RACE reads via MiXCR and lists one record per CDR3 protein. The sample records roughly 18,000 distinct CDR3 sequences, approximately 10% being singletons. Trimming removed 3 bases at V and 8 bases at J, with 16 bases between. Germline CDR1 and CDR2: MDHEN and SYDVKM. The CDR3 covers 14 residues. Study-level points and caveats: Tumor mutation counts were tracked by expanded intratumoral alpha and beta TCR counts.

The sample's time point: sample taken at primary tumor resection. The sample here was lung tumor tissue, taken at surgery. The origin of this receptor is a female donor with early-stage non-small cell lung cancer. This sequence joins TRBV28 and TRBJ1-2; possible D gene TRBD1, 6 bases. Here the CDR3 reads CASSFGQKRGGYTF. CDR3 sequence (DNA): TGTGCCAGCAGTTTCGGACAGAAACGGGGAGGCTACACCTTC.